The 12 T cell receptor beta chains in this list originate from one sample, sequenced in a study of blood T cell repertoires in COVID-19. Sequencing used immunoSEQ multiplex PCR; TCRdb keeps in-frame clones, though not all of them. This table holds around 100,000 clones, about four fifths found once. The sample was peripheral blood. Receptors were obtained from a woman aged 60-75 years with acute or convalescent COVID-19.

The chain has TRBV28 and TRBJ1-2, with a weak D call TRBD1 (6 bases). Trimming took off 5 bases at V and 2 bases at J, with 12 bases between the two ends. The CDR3 covers 14 residues. From germline, CDR1 is MDHEN and CDR2 SYDVKM. The CDR3 DNA follows: TGTGCCAGCAGTCAATCAACAGGGAACTATGGCTACACCTTC. It encodes CASSQSTGNYGYTF.

The chain employs TRBV7-9 and TRBJ2-5; 12 bases match TRBD1. The germline V gene has CDR1 SEHNR and CDR2 FQNEAQ (reference sequence). V trimming: 5 bases; J trimming: 5 bases; junction bases outside the gene matches: 6. There are 15 residues in the CDR3. The CDR3 nucleotides are TGTGCCAGCAGCCTTGGGACAGGGGGCCAGGAGACCCAGTACTTC. Translating gives CASSLGTGGQETQYF.

This clone is medium-sized in the sample. This chain links TRBV6-6 with TRBJ2-1, with 12 bases identical to TRBD2. The CDR3 totals 15 residues. CDR1 MNHNY and CDR2 SVGAGI come from the germline V gene (reference sequence). With 0 bases clipped from V and 9 bases from J, the junction kept 3 bases outside the gene matches. CDR3 nucleotides: TGTGCCAGCAGTTACTCGGCTAGCGGGGGGGTTGAGCAGTTCTTC. Its protein is CASSYSASGGVEQFF.

The chain combines TRBV18 with TRBJ1-2, with unresolved D. Trimming cost V 2 bases and J 4 bases, with 11 bases left between them. CDR1 is KGHSH, CDR2 LQKENI, per germline. The CDR3 spans 14 residues. As DNA, the CDR3 is TGTGCCAGCTCACCATTCACGGCGGGCTATGGCTACACCTTC. This encodes CASSPFTAGYGYTF.

The rearrangement uses TRBV9 and TRBJ1-4, with TRBD1 matching over 9 bases. After removal of 0 bases from V and 8 bases from J, the junction contained 5 bases not matched to a gene. Per the germline V gene, CDR1 is SGDLS and CDR2 is YYNGEE. The CDR3 length is 15 residues. The chain's CDR3 is CASSVDGTGREKLFF. Here the CDR3 DNA reads TGTGCCAGCAGCGTAGATGGGACAGGGCGGGAAAAACTGTTTTTT.

V usage is TRBV3-1 (or the pseudogene TRBV3-2) and J usage is TRBJ2-2, with 8 nucleotides matching TRBD1. Trimming took 1 base from V and 5 from J; bases not matched to a gene: 9. Germline assignment: CDR1 LGHDT and CDR2 YNNKEL (reference sequence). This CDR3 is built from 17 residues. The CDR3 region is CASSQGFGTGSTGELFF. The CDR3 DNA sequence: TGTGCCAGCAGCCAAGGATTCGGGACAGGATCTACCGGGGAGCTGTTTTTT.

V gene TRBV6-6 combines with J gene TRBJ2-7, with TRBD1 matching over 9 bases. The CDR3 spans 21 residues. Trimming took 6 bases from V and 4 from J; bases not matched to a gene: 28. CDR1 is MNHNY, CDR2 SVGAGI, per germline (reference sequence). The CDR3 loop is CASSLPRSGTGNFLSGYEQYF. The CDR3 region has the DNA TGTGCCAGCAGCCTCCCAAGATCGGGGACAGGGAATTTCTTATCGGGATACGAGCAGTACTTC.

V usage is TRBV19 and J usage is TRBJ1-5, with D unclear. The V gene's germline CDR1 is LNHDA and CDR2 SQIVND (reference sequence). The V and J ends lost 3 bases and 6 bases respectively, with 9 bases between them. The CDR3 sequence is 13 residues long. The CDR3 nucleotides read TGTGCCAGTAGTATGACTCCCGCTCAGCCCCAGCATTTT. It translates to CASSMTPAQPQHF.

The chain has TRBV7-6 and TRBJ2-2; 9 bases align to TRBD1. Trimming removed 5 bases from V and 2 bases from J; junction bases left unmatched: 15. The germline V gene encodes CDR1 SGHVS and CDR2 FNYEAQ. CDR3 length: 19 amino acids. The CDR3 DNA follows: TGTGCCAGCAGCCATTCAACACCCTCGGGACAGGGAAACACCGGGGAGCTGTTTTTT. Amino acids: CASSHSTPSGQGNTGELFF.

As concerns this clone: A much larger clone sits a single nucleotide away, making a read error possible. The V and J genes are TRBV6-4 and TRBJ1-2, with a possible D match to TRBD1 (5 bases). Trimming took off 3 bases at V and 6 bases at J, with 17 bases between the two ends. Germline CDR1 is MRHNA and CDR2 is SNTAGT. The CDR3 length is 15 residues. DNA for the CDR3: TGTGCCAGCAGTGATACCCCGCAGGGTCTGGATGGCTACACCTTC. This encodes CASSDTPQGLDGYTF.

The CDR3 nucleotides are TGTGCCAGCAGCCAAGTCGGTCAGCCCCAGCATTTT. This translates into CASSQVGQPQHF. V gene TRBV4-2 combines with J gene TRBJ1-5; D unresolved. The germline V gene has CDR1 LGHNA and CDR2 YNFKEQ. Trimming pared 1 base from V and 6 bases from J, leaving 4 bases between. This CDR3 spans 12 amino acids.

The V gene is TRBV27, the J gene TRBJ1-2; 8 positions match TRBD1. CDR3 length: 15 amino acids. J gave up 6 bases and V 5 bases, and 11 bases lay outside the gene matches. The V gene's germline CDR1 is MNHEY and CDR2 SMNVEV (reference sequence). The CDR3 bases are TGTGCCAGCAGTCCCTGGACAGGGACTCGAGATGGCTACACCTTC. It translates to CASSPWTGTRDGYTF.